The source of this T cell receptor (beta chain) is a study of OX40 agonist ivuxolimab in advanced cancers. Points from the study as a whole: Among T cells, CD8+ cells averaged more expanded clones than CD4+ cells. Some patients without response likewise showed low normalized clonal expansion.

Clones were sequenced by immunoSEQ multiplex PCR, and TCRdb holds only the in-frame ones, with some missing. The sample lists about 71,000 clones; just under 95% were seen once. Comment on this clone: Its target is unknown.

CDR3 length: 11 residues. Germline CDR1 and CDR2: DFQATT and SNEGSKA (reference sequence). With 2 bases removed from V and 3 bases from J, the gap between germline ends came to 2 bases. The gene calls are TRBV20-1 and TRBJ2-1; no clear D gene. Sequencing used CD4+ or CD8+ T cells sorted from blood, obtained in a trial of the OX40 agonist ivuxolimab. This receptor was identified in an adult with an advanced solid tumor such as melanoma, head and neck, liver or kidney cancer. The CDR3 is CSARIYNEQFF. In DNA, the CDR3 is TGCAGTGCTAGAATCTACAATGAGCAGTTCTTC.